This T cell receptor (beta chain) was identified during a study of blood T cell repertoires in COVID-19. Looking at the study overall: There were acute and convalescent COVID-19 samples, and they came from the United States, Italy and Spain.

Patients of the Seattle cohort, enrolled during active infection, were followed longitudinally. As handled by the study authors: Reference gene primer amplification gave estimated nucleated cell counts. The method was immunoSEQ multiplex PCR; TCRdb's version includes in-frame clones alone and lacks a portion of them. V and J calls and clone size are as listed in that table; D and trimming were resolved from the DNA. The sample gives approximately 270,000 clones, about 86% of which show up once; around 16% is in the top ten. This CDR3 has 14 amino acids. The V gene's germline CDR1 is SGHRS and CDR2 YFSETQ. V gave up 0 bases and J gave up 2 bases, with 7 bases separating them.

This sequence was found in a person aged 65 to 85 with COVID-19, enrolled during active disease. The material sequenced was peripheral blood. The chain is built from TRBV5-1 and TRBJ2-3; no clear D. The CDR3 reads CASSLAGPTDTQYF. The CDR3 DNA reads as TGCGCCAGCAGCTTGGCTGGCCCCACAGATACGCAGTATTTT.